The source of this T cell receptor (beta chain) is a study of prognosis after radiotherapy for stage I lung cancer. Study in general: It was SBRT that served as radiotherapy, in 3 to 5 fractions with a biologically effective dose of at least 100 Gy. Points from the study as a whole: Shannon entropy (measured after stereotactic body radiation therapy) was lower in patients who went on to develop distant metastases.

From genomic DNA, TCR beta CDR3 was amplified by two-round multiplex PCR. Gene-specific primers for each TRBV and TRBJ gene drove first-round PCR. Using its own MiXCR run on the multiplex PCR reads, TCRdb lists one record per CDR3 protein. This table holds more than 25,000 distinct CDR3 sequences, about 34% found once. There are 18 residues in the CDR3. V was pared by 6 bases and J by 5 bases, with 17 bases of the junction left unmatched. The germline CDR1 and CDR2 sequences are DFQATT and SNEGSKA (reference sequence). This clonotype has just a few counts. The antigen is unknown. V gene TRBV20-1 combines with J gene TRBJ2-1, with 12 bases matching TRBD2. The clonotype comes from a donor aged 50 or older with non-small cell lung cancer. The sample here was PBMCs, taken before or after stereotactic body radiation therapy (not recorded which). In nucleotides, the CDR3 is TGCAGTGCGACGACTAGCGGGGGAGGGGTGGCTACTAACAATGAGCAGTTCTTC. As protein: CSATTSGGGVATNNEQFF.